This is a list of T cell receptor beta chains from one sample in a study of cytomegalovirus exposure and HLA in healthy donors. Using immunoSEQ multiplex PCR, the repertoire was profiled, and TCRdb retains in-frame clones only, with some absent. The sample includes about 150,000 clones, 70% to 90% of them seen just once. Sequencing was done on a sample of PBMCs. The origin of the receptors is a young man in good health and CMV-seropositive. CDR3s include the opening cysteine and the closing phenylalanine or tryptophan. A D gene is named only where the DNA matches it firmly. Clone size is shown for a subset of rows, as once, few, many or a class of expanded clone.

d_gene	abundance	v_gene	j_gene	CDR3aa	CDR3nt
TRBD2	once	TRBV30	TRBJ2-1	CAWSVGAGGITREQFF	TGTGCCTGGAGTGTGGGTGCGGGAGGGATCACCAGGGAGCAGTTCTTC
NA	NA	TRBV27	TRBJ1-5	CASSSLQINQPQHF	TGTGCCAGCAGTTCCCTCCAGATAAATCAGCCCCAGCATTTT
TRBD1	NA	TRBV18	TRBJ1-5	CASSPLGQADQPQHF	TGTGCCAGCTCACCGCTTGGACAGGCAGATCAGCCCCAGCATTTT
NA	NA	TRBV5-5	TRBJ1-2	CASSPSGEYYGYTF	TGTGCCAGCAGCCCCTCCGGGGAATACTATGGCTACACCTTC
NA	NA	TRBV6-5	TRBJ2-7	CASSPTGSHEQYF	TGTGCCAGCAGTCCCACAGGGTCCCACGAGCAGTACTTC
TRBD2	NA	TRBV6-6	TRBJ2-1	CASSSRLAGNEQFF	TGTGCCAGCAGCTCCCGACTAGCGGGGAATGAGCAGTTCTTC
NA	NA	TRBV5-1	TRBJ2-6	CASSTNSGASSGANVLTF	TGCGCCAGCAGCACGAATTCAGGGGCTAGCTCTGGGGCCAACGTCCTGACTTTC
TRBD1	NA	TRBV19	TRBJ1-1	CATTTGATEAFF	TGTGCCACCACGACAGGGGCCACTGAAGCTTTCTTT
TRBD1	NA	TRBV5-1	TRBJ2-1	CASRSDRDRPYNEQFF	TGCGCCAGCAGAAGCGATCGGGACAGACCATACAATGAGCAGTTCTTC
TRBD2	once	TRBV9	TRBJ2-7	CASSFGGDPTYEQYF	TGTGCCAGCAGCTTCGGGGGGGACCCAACCTACGAGCAGTACTTC
NA	NA	TRBV7-8	TRBJ1-5	CASSPSRSRVQPQHF	TGTGCCAGCAGCCCATCGCGAAGCAGGGTTCAGCCCCAGCATTTT
NA	once	TRBV15	TRBJ1-2	CATSRDPGDQILYGYTF	TGTGCCACCAGCAGAGATCCGGGGGACCAGATTCTCTATGGCTACACCTTC
NA	NA	TRBV5-1	TRBJ1-3	CASSLGPDSSAIYF	TGCGCCAGCAGCTTGGGCCCGGACAGTTCGGCTATATATTTT
NA	once	TRBV5-1	TRBJ1-1	CASSSDSTEAFF	TGCGCCAGCAGTTCCGACAGCACTGAAGCTTTCTTT
TRBD1	NA	TRBV25-1	TRBJ2-2	CASARQGSTGELFF	TGTGCCAGCGCCAGACAGGGTTCCACCGGGGAGCTGTTTTTT
NA	NA	TRBV6-5	TRBJ1-3	CASSRTLSGNTIYF	TGTGCCAGCAGCCGGACACTCTCTGGAAACACCATATATTTT
TRBD1	NA	TRBV6-1	TRBJ2-6	CASAAGGGANVLTF	TGTGCCAGCGCTGCAGGGGGTGGGGCCAACGTCCTGACTTTC
TRBD1	NA	TRBV6-5	TRBJ2-5	CASSYSQGVSETQYF	TGTGCCAGCAGTTATTCCCAGGGGGTCAGTGAGACCCAGTACTTC
NA	NA	TRBV19	TRBJ1-5	CASRQGGQPQHF	TGTGCCAGTAGGCAGGGTGGTCAGCCCCAGCATTTT
NA	NA	TRBV5-6	TRBJ1-1	CASSRIQVATEAFF	TGTGCCAGCAGCAGAATTCAGGTGGCCACTGAAGCTTTCTTT
NA	NA	TRBV5-4	TRBJ1-1	CASSLGGRANTEAFF	TGTGCCAGCAGCTTGGGCGGCAGGGCGAACACTGAAGCTTTCTTT
TRBD1	NA	TRBV5-1	TRBJ2-3	CASSLGQGGTDTQYF	TGCGCCAGCAGCTTGGGACAGGGTGGCACAGATACGCAGTATTTT
NA	NA	TRBV15	TRBJ2-7	CATSREGASYEQYF	TGTGCCACCAGCAGAGAGGGGGCCTCCTACGAGCAGTACTTC
TRBD1	once	TRBV25-1	TRBJ2-7	CASSPGQGDSYEQYF	TGTGCCAGCAGTCCCGGACAGGGGGACTCCTACGAGCAGTACTTC
NA	NA	TRBV6-5	TRBJ2-1	CASSSPYNEQFF	TGTGCCAGCAGTTCCCCATACAATGAGCAGTTCTTC
TRBD2	once	TRBV27	TRBJ2-7	CASSLSMGSGRRYEQYF	TGTGCCAGCAGTTTATCGATGGGTAGCGGGAGACGTTACGAGCAGTACTTC
NA	NA	TRBV4-3	TRBJ2-7	CASSRNRGSSYEQYF	TGCGCCAGCAGCCGGAATCGGGGGAGCTCCTACGAGCAGTACTTC
NA	NA	TRBV5-1	TRBJ1-2	CASSLGRVGGLDGYTF	TGCGCCAGCAGCTTGGGAAGGGTGGGAGGACTTGATGGCTACACCTTC
TRBD2	NA	TRBV4-1	TRBJ2-1	CASSQAGGAGEQFF	TGCGCCAGCAGCCAAGCCGGGGGGGCGGGTGAGCAGTTCTTC
TRBD2	NA	TRBV12-5	TRBJ2-3	CASGPSGGAGPDTQYF	TGTGCTAGTGGTCCTAGCGGGGGGGCCGGGCCAGATACGCAGTATTTT
NA	once	TRBV28	TRBJ2-3	CASSSTLLQITDTQYF	TGTGCCAGCAGTTCAACACTACTTCAAATAACAGATACGCAGTATTTT
TRBD1	NA	TRBV7-2	TRBJ2-7	CASSLGTGAYEQYF	TGTGCCAGCAGCTTAGGGACAGGGGCATACGAGCAGTACTTC
NA	NA	TRBV6-6	TRBJ1-2	CASSNGGPGTF	TGTGCCAGCAGCAACGGAGGGCCGGGCACCTTC
NA	NA	TRBV5-6	TRBJ1-2	CASSPGGTVYGYTF	TGTGCCAGCAGCCCGGGGGGGACCGTCTATGGCTACACCTTC
NA	NA	TRBV6-1	TRBJ2-4	CASSEEGFPKNIQYF	TGTGCCAGCAGTGAAGAGGGGTTTCCCAAAAACATTCAGTACTTC
NA	NA	TRBV5-1	TRBJ1-1	CASSLVLNTEAFF	TGCGCCAGCAGCTTGGTCTTGAACACTGAAGCTTTCTTT
NA	NA	TRBV6-5	TRBJ1-1	CASSLSGGTEAFF	TGTGCCAGCAGCCTCAGCGGGGGCACTGAAGCTTTCTTT
NA	once	TRBV5-1	TRBJ2-6	CASSSSSGANVLTF	TGCGCCAGCAGCTCGTCCTCCGGGGCCAACGTCCTGACTTTC
TRBD2	NA	TRBV29-1	TRBJ2-7	CSVRLAALYEQYF	TGCAGCGTCAGACTAGCGGCCCTCTACGAGCAGTACTTC
TRBD1	once	TRBV5-1	TRBJ1-1	CASSLVGQGNTEAFF	TGCGCCAGCAGCTTGGTGGGACAGGGGAACACTGAAGCTTTCTTT
TRBD2	NA	TRBV11-3	TRBJ2-7	CASSYGLAGPSSEQYF	TGTGCCAGCAGCTATGGACTAGCGGGGCCCTCCTCCGAGCAGTACTTC
NA	NA	TRBV4-3	TRBJ1-3	CASSQDGGGRNTIYF	TGCGCCAGCAGCCAAGATGGGGGAGGTCGAAACACCATATATTTT
NA	NA	TRBV11-1	TRBJ2-6	CASRPPGLSSGANVLTF	TGTGCCAGCAGGCCCCCGGGACTGAGCTCTGGGGCCAACGTCCTGACTTTC
TRBD2	NA	TRBV14	TRBJ2-5	CASSQDRGGETQYF	TGTGCCAGCAGCCAAGATAGGGGAGGGGAGACCCAGTACTTC
NA	NA	TRBV14	TRBJ1-6	CASSPGTYNSPLHF	TGTGCCAGCAGCCCCGGGACCTATAATTCACCCCTCCACTTT
TRBD1	NA	TRBV11-2	TRBJ2-1	CASRQGSYNEQFF	TGTGCCAGTAGACAGGGCTCCTACAATGAGCAGTTCTTC
NA	once	TRBV6-5	TRBJ2-5	CASTRRGETQYF	TGTGCCAGCACCCGCAGGGGAGAGACCCAGTACTTC
TRBD1	NA	TRBV6-6	TRBJ2-7	CASSFRDRNYEQYF	TGTGCCAGCAGTTTCCGGGACAGAAACTACGAGCAGTACTTC
TRBD2	NA	TRBV6-5	TRBJ2-7	CASWGGPGGPGLYF	TGTGCCAGCTGGGGGGGACCTGGGGGTCCTGGCTTGTACTTC
TRBD2	NA	TRBV5-1	TRBJ2-3	CASSFLQKTPERDRSSPDTQYF	TGCGCCAGCAGCTTCCTTCAAAAAACTCCCGAGCGGGACCGATCCTCCCCAGATACGCAGTATTTT
NA	NA	TRBV6-5	TRBJ2-3	CASSYSGGSTDTQYF	TGTGCCAGCAGTTACTCCGGCGGGAGCACAGATACGCAGTATTTT
TRBD1	NA	TRBV7-2	TRBJ1-1	CASSFRDRVMNTEAFF	TGTGCCAGCAGCTTCCGGGACAGGGTCATGAACACTGAAGCTTTCTTT
TRBD2	NA	TRBV6-6	TRBJ2-1	CASSYAGGLLNEQFF	TGTGCCAGCAGTTACGCGGGAGGGCTCTTAAATGAGCAGTTCTTC
NA	once	TRBV30	TRBJ1-1	CAWRGHLGGRTEAFF	TGTGCCTGGAGAGGACATTTGGGGGGGCGGACTGAAGCTTTCTTT
NA	NA	TRBV6-5	TRBJ1-5	CASRERGAGNQPQHF	TGTGCCAGCAGAGAGCGGGGGGCTGGCAATCAGCCCCAGCATTTT
NA	NA	TRBV27	TRBJ2-7	CASSYRSSYEQYF	TGTGCCAGCAGTTACAGGAGCTCCTACGAGCAGTACTTC
NA	NA	TRBV9	TRBJ2-5	CASNSGGQETQYF	TGTGCCAGCAACTCAGGGGGGCAAGAGACCCAGTACTTC
TRBD1	NA	TRBV6-5	TRBJ1-4	CASSFQAGQANEKLFF	TGTGCCAGCAGTTTCCAAGCGGGACAGGCGAATGAAAAACTGTTTTTT
NA	NA	TRBV4-3	TRBJ2-7	CASSQVIGGPYEQYF	TGCGCCAGCAGCCAAGTGATCGGGGGACCCTACGAGCAGTACTTC